The clone carrying this TCR beta chain was seen many times. The ends lost 4 bases at V and 0 bases at J; junction bases unmatched: 11. CDR3 size: 17 residues. Looked up from germline, CDR1 is SGHAT and CDR2 is FQDESV (reference sequence). This sample was included in a study of metastatic and nonmetastatic thyroid tumors. Thyroid surgery was preceded by no treatment in any patient. TCRdb re-processed the PCR reads through MiXCR. The sample contains approximately 44,000 clones, approximately 24% of which appear only once. The rearrangement uses TRBV11-1 and TRBJ1-1; TRBD1 matches at 7 bases. Sequenced: tumor tissue. The receptor was isolated from a female donor with papillary thyroid cancer or a benign thyroid nodule (not recorded which). Some clones in this sample may be carry-over from other donors' samples. Written as DNA, the CDR3 is TGTGCCAGCAGCTCCGACAGGGATCCCATCATGAACACTGAAGCTTTCTTT. It is translated as CASSSDRDPIMNTEAFF.